This is a list of T cell receptor beta chains from one sample in a study of T-cell reconstitution after alpha-beta-depleted transplantation in children. TCRdb ran MiXCR on the PCR reads and lists one entry per CDR3 protein. The data show about 540,000 distinct CDR3 sequences, with 20% to 30% seen just once and 30% to 40% held by the top ten. The material sequenced was PBMCs, taken before TCRalphabeta/CD19-depleted stem cell transplant. All receptors derive from a boy in the first two years of life with Wiskott-Aldrich syndrome, due to receive a stem cell transplant. Both conserved end residues are part of each CDR3. A D gene is named only where the DNA matches it firmly. Rows may omit the clone size; those that give it use once, few, many or a size class.

v_gene	j_gene	abundance	d_gene	CDR3nt	CDR3aa
TRBV5-1	TRBJ2-2	-	-	TGCGCCAGCAGCACGGTGCAGGACACCGGGGAGCTGTTTTTT	CASSTVQDTGELFF
TRBV5-1	TRBJ2-5	few	-	TGCGCCAGCAGCTTGGCGACAGCTCTCCAAGAGACCCAGTACTTC	CASSLATALQETQYF
TRBV5-1	TRBJ2-1	-	TRBD2	TGCGCCAGCAGCTTGACTAGCGGGAGGCGACTCAATGAGCAGTTCTTC	CASSLTSGRRLNEQFF
TRBV7-2	TRBJ2-1	-	TRBD2	TGTGCCAGCAGCTTAGCGGGACTACTGAATGAGCAGTTCTTC	CASSLAGLLNEQFF
TRBV5-1	TRBJ2-4	few	TRBD2	TGCGCCAGCAGCGACAGACTAGCGGGAGGGCCGGGATCCATTCAGTACTTC	CASSDRLAGGPGSIQYF
TRBV20-1	TRBJ2-7	-	-	TGCAGTGCCAGCCCCACCGACTCGGCAGGATCCTACGAGCAGTACTTC	CSASPTDSAGSYEQYF
TRBV20-1	TRBJ1-2	few	TRBD1	TGCAGTGCTAGACATGGACAGGGAGATGGCTACACCTTC	CSARHGQGDGYTF
TRBV20-1	TRBJ2-1	-	-	TGCAGTGCTAGAGCGCGCCCGCGACGGGAGCAGTTCTTC	CSARARPRREQFF
TRBV5-1	TRBJ2-6	few	-	TGCGCCAGCAGTTATAGGGGGTCTGGGGCCAACGTCCTGACTTTC	CASSYRGSGANVLTF
TRBV5-1	TRBJ2-5	once	TRBD1	TGCGCCAGCAGCTTGTCATACAGGGGGGAGACCCAGTACTTC	CASSLSYRGETQYF
TRBV27	TRBJ2-1	few	-	TGTGCCAGCAGTTTAAATCGGGAAAGCTCCTACAATGAGCAGTTCTTC	CASSLNRESSYNEQFF
TRBV5-1	TRBJ2-7	-	TRBD2	TGCGCCAGCAGCCTGCGGCGGGAGACCTACGAGCAGTACTTC	CASSLRRETYEQYF
TRBV20-1	TRBJ1-5	few	-	TGCAGTGCTCCCCGACGGTATAGCAATCAGCCCCAGCATTTT	CSAPRRYSNQPQHF
TRBV10-3	TRBJ2-6	-	-	TGTGCCATCAGTGAGTCGGTGTCCAGGGGAGACTCTGGGGCCAACGTCCTGACTTTC	CAISESVSRGDSGANVLTF
TRBV5-1	TRBJ2-7	few	TRBD1	TGCGCCAGCAGCTTGGTGCCCGGGACAGGGACCCACGAGCAGTACTTC	CASSLVPGTGTHEQYF
TRBV20-1	TRBJ2-5	-	TRBD2	TGCAGTGCTATCAGGAGCGGGAGGGAGACCCAGTACTTC	CSAIRSGRETQYF
TRBV4-2	TRBJ2-1	few	-	TGTGCCAGCAGCCCACAGGGTAGTGGGAATGAGCAGTTCTTC	CASSPQGSGNEQFF
TRBV7-9	TRBJ2-1	few	TRBD2	TGTGCCAGCAGCGCGGGACTAGCGGGAGTTGAGGGCAATGAGCAGTTCTTC	CASSAGLAGVEGNEQFF
TRBV6-2/TRBV6-3	TRBJ2-7	-	TRBD2	TGTGCCAGCAGACCTAGCGGGAGGATTTCCTACGAGCAGTACTTC	CASRPSGRISYEQYF
TRBV5-6	TRBJ2-1	few	-	TGTGCCAGCAGCTTGGAGACCCCAGGGTACAATGAGCAGTTCTTC	CASSLETPGYNEQFF
TRBV20-1	TRBJ2-1	few	-	TGCAGTGCTATACAGGCCTATGCGGACAATGAGCAGTTCTTC	CSAIQAYADNEQFF
TRBV12-3/TRBV12-4	TRBJ2-5	-	TRBD1	TGTGCCAGCAGTCGGACAGGGAACCTCCAAGAGACCCAGTACTTC	CASSRTGNLQETQYF
TRBV6-1	TRBJ1-1	-	TRBD1	TGTGCCAGCAGTGGTACAGGGGGGAGGGCTGAAGCTTTCTTT	CASSGTGGRAEAFF
TRBV6-5	TRBJ2-5	few	-	TGTGCCAGCAGTTACTCAAGCGGAATAGAGACCCAGTACTTC	CASSYSSGIETQYF
TRBV5-1	TRBJ2-7	-	-	TGCGCCAGCAGCTTGGCATGGGGAAATCCCTACGAGCAGTACTTC	CASSLAWGNPYEQYF
TRBV7-9	TRBJ1-2	few	TRBD1	TGTGCCAGCAGCTTAGGGACAGGGGGCCATGGCTACACCTTC	CASSLGTGGHGYTF
TRBV7-6	TRBJ2-7	few	TRBD1	TGTGCCAGCAGCTTAGCGCCCACAGGGGGCGTCTACGAGCAGTACTTC	CASSLAPTGGVYEQYF
TRBV29-1	TRBJ2-7	-	-	TGCAGCGTTATGACATTATCCTACGAGCAGTACTTC	CSVMTLSYEQYF
TRBV12-3/TRBV12-4	TRBJ2-7	-	TRBD1	TGTGCCAGCAGGGGGCCGGGACAGGGTTTGAGGGAGCAGTACTTC	CASRGPGQGLREQYF
TRBV10-3	TRBJ1-4	once	-	TGTGCCATCAGTGAGTCACGGGCAGTTGCCCATGAAAAACTGTTTTTT	CAISESRAVAHEKLFF
TRBV28	TRBJ2-1	few	TRBD2	TGTGCCAGCAGACCCCCCGGGGAGGGTGAGCAGTTCTTC	CASRPPGEGEQFF
TRBV12-3/TRBV12-4	TRBJ1-5	-	-	TGTGCCAGCAGATTAAATGGGGGCAATCAGCCCCAGCATTTT	CASRLNGGNQPQHF
TRBV11-3	TRBJ2-1	few	-	TGTGCCAGCAGTCTTCCTAGCAGGGAGCAGTTCTTC	CASSLPSREQFF
TRBV24-1	TRBJ2-1	-	TRBD1	TGTGCCACCAGTGACCCCACCGGGACAGGGGGCGTTTATGAGCAGTTCTTC	CATSDPTGTGGVYEQFF
TRBV20-1	TRBJ2-7	-	-	TGCAGTGCTAGATCGCAGGGGAAAACGTACGAGCAGTACTTC	CSARSQGKTYEQYF
TRBV20-1	TRBJ1-2	-	-	TGCAGTGCTTTCCGGACAGAAAACTATGGCTACACCTTC	CSAFRTENYGYTF
TRBV20-1	TRBJ2-3	-	-	TGCAGTGCTAGCGGGGCAGATACGCAGTATTTT	CSASGADTQYF
TRBV5-1	TRBJ2-3	few	-	TGCGCCAGCAGCTTGGATCCGGGAGATACGCAGTATTTT	CASSLDPGDTQYF
TRBV7-2	TRBJ2-5	once	-	TGTGCCAGCAGCCCCCGGAGGAAAGGCTCGGGGCAAGAGACCCAGTACTTC	CASSPRRKGSGQETQYF
TRBV5-1	TRBJ2-3	few	-	TGCGCCAGCAGCTTCGGAGTACCCGCAGATACGCAGTATTTT	CASSFGVPADTQYF
TRBV20-1	TRBJ1-1	few	TRBD1	TGCAGTGCTACGACCGGACAGGTTCGAAACACTGAAGCTTTCTTT	CSATTGQVRNTEAFF
TRBV28	TRBJ1-6	few	-	TGTGCCAGCAGTCGTCCGGCCTATAATTCACCCCTCCACTTT	CASSRPAYNSPLHF
TRBV12-3/TRBV12-4	TRBJ2-1	-	TRBD2	TGTGCCAGCAGAAACACTTGGACTAGCGGGTCCAATGAGCAGTTCTTC	CASRNTWTSGSNEQFF
TRBV2	TRBJ2-3	-	TRBD2	TGTGCCAGCCAAACGGGAGGGGTCACAGATACGCAGTATTTT	CASQTGGVTDTQYF
TRBV19	TRBJ2-3	-	TRBD2	TGTGCCAGTAGTAAAGCGGGAATCACAGATACGCAGTATTTT	CASSKAGITDTQYF
TRBV20-1	TRBJ1-3	few	TRBD1	TGCAGTGCACCGACAGGGTTGGACTCTGGAAACACCATATATTTT	CSAPTGLDSGNTIYF
TRBV10-3	TRBJ2-5	-	TRBD1	TGTGCCATCAGTGTTAGGACAGGGGTAGAGACCCAGTACTTC	CAISVRTGVETQYF
TRBV6-6	TRBJ2-1	-	-	TGTGCCAGCGACCGTAACAATGAGCAGTTCTTC	CASDRNNEQFF
TRBV7-6	TRBJ2-1	-	-	TGTGCCAGCAGCTTAGCAGGGACCCTTAATGAGCAGTTCTTC	CASSLAGTLNEQFF
TRBV10-3	TRBJ2-7	-	-	TGTGCCATCAGTGACAGGGGCTCCTACGAGCAGTACTTC	CAISDRGSYEQYF
TRBV20-1	TRBJ1-2	-	-	TGCAGTGCACAGACCGCTAACTATGGCTACACCTTC	CSAQTANYGYTF
TRBV20-1	TRBJ1-1	-	-	TGCAGTGCTAGAGGCTCTCAGGCACGAGGCTGGTGGGACACTGAAGCTTTCTTT	CSARGSQARGWWDTEAFF